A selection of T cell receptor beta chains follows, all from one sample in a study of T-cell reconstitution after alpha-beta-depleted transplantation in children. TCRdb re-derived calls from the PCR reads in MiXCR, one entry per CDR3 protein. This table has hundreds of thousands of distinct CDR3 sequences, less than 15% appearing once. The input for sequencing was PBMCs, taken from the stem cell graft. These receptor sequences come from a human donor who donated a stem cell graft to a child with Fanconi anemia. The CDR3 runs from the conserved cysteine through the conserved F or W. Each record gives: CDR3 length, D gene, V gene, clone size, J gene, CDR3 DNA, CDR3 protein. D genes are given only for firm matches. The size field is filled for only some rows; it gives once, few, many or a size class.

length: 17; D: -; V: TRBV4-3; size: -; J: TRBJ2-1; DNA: TGCGCCAGCAGCCAAGTTCAGGTTGGGAGCTCCTACAATGAGCAGTTCTTC; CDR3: CASSQVQVGSSYNEQFF
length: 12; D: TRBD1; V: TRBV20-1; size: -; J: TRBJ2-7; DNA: TGCAGTGCTCAGGACAGGCCCTACGAGCAGTACTTC; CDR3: CSAQDRPYEQYF
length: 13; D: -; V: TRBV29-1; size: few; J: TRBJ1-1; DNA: TGCAGCGGGTCCGGTGGAGCACTACGTGAAGCTTTCTTT; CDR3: CSGSGGALREAFF
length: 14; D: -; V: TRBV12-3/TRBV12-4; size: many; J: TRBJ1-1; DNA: TGTGCCAGCAGTTTGAGCCGGGACATACCTGAAGCTTTCTTT; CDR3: CASSLSRDIPEAFF
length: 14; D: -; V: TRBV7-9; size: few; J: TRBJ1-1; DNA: TGTGCCAGCAGCGATACTGGGTCCTACACTGAAGCTTTCTTT; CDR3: CASSDTGSYTEAFF
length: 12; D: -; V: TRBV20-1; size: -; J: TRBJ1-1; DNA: TGCAGTGCTAGTAGGAAGAACACTGAAGCTTTCTTT; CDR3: CSASRKNTEAFF
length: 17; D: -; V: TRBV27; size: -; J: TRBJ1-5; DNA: TGTGCCAGCAGTCCGTACGGGACCGTGGTTAGGGGTCAGCCCCAGCATTTT; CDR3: CASSPYGTVVRGQPQHF
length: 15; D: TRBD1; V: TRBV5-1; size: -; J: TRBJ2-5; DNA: TGCGCCAGCAGCTTGGATGGGACAGGGGCAGAGACCCAGTACTTC; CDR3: CASSLDGTGAETQYF
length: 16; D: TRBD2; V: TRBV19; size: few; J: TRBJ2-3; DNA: TGTGCCAGTAGTACCGGAGGACTAGATAGCACAGATACGCAGTATTTT; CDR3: CASSTGGLDSTDTQYF
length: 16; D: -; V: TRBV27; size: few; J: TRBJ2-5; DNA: TGTGCCAGCAGTACAGGACAGAGGGGTAGCCAAGAGACCCAGTACTTC; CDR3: CASSTGQRGSQETQYF
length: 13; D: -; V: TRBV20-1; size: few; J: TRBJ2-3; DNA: TGCAGTGCTAGGACCCCGTCCACAGATACGCAGTATTTT; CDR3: CSARTPSTDTQYF
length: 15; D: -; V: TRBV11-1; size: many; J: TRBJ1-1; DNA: TGTGCCAGCAGCCCTAGTCAGGTCCCGAACACTGAAGCTTTCTTT; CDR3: CASSPSQVPNTEAFF
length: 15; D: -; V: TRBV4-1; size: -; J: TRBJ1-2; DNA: TGCGCCAGCAGCCAGATTTTATTGGGGGATTCTGGCTACACCTTC; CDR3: CASSQILLGDSGYTF
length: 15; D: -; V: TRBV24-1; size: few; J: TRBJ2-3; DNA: TGTGCCACCAGTGAACGGGGGGCCAGCACAGATACGCAGTATTTT; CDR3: CATSERGASTDTQYF
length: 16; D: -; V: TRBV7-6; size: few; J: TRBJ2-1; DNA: TGTGCCAGCAGCTTAGCAGGATGGGGGGCTGGCAATGAGCAGTTCTTC; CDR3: CASSLAGWGAGNEQFF
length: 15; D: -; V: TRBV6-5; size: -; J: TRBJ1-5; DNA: TGTGCCAGCAGTTACTCGGCTTATAGCAATCAGCCCCAGCATTTT; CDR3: CASSYSAYSNQPQHF
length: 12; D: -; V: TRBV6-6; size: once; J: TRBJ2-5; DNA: TGTGCCAGCAGAACGACCCGGGAGACCCAGTACTTC; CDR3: CASRTTRETQYF
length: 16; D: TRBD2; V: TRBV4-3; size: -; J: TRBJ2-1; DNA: TGCGCCAGCAGCGGGCTAGCGGGGCGCTCCTACAATGAGCAGTTCTTC; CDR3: CASSGLAGRSYNEQFF
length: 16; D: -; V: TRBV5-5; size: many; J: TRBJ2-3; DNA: TGTGCCAGCAGCTTTGGCAGGATTCATCCTTATGATACGCAGTATTTT; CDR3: CASSFGRIHPYDTQYF
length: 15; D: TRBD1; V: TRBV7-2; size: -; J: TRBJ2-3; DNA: TGTGCCAGCACCCTACAGGGGGCGGCCACAGATACGCAGTATTTT; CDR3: CASTLQGAATDTQYF
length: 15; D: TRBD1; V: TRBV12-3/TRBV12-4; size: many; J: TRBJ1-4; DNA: TGTGCCAGCAGTTCCGGACAGGGGGCAAGCGAAAAACTGTTTTTT; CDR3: CASSSGQGASEKLFF
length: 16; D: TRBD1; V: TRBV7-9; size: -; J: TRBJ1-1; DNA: TGTGCCAGCAGCCCAATTCCGACAGGGATGAACACTGAAGCTTTCTTT; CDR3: CASSPIPTGMNTEAFF
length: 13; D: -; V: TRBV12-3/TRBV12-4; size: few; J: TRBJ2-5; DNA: TGTGCCAGCAGTTTTTCAGGTCCAGGGACCCAGTACTTC; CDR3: CASSFSGPGTQYF
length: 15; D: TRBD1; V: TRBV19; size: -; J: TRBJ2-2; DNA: TGTGCCAGTAGTATCCTGACAGGGGTGGCCGGGGAGCTGTTTTTT; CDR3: CASSILTGVAGELFF
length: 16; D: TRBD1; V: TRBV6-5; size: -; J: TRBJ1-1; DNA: TGTGCCAGCATTTCCGGGACAGGGGGCCGGAACGCTGAAGCTTTCTTT; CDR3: CASISGTGGRNAEAFF
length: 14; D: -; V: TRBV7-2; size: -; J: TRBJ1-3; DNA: TGTGCCAGCAGCTTCCAAATGGCTGGAAACACCATATATTTT; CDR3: CASSFQMAGNTIYF
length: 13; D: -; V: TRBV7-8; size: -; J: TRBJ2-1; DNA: TGTGCCAGCAGCATTTCACAGGGCAATGAGCAGTTCTTC; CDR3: CASSISQGNEQFF
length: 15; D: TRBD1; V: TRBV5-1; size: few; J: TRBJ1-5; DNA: TGCGCCAGCAGTCTTCGGACAGGGGGCGATCAGCCCCAGCATTTT; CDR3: CASSLRTGGDQPQHF
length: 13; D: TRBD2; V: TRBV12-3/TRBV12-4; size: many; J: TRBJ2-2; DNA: TGTGCCAGCAGACTGACTAGCGGGGAAGGGCTGTTTTTT; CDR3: CASRLTSGEGLFF
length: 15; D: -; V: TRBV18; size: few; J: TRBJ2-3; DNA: TGTGCCAGCTCAAGAGGGGGGGCGAGGACAGATACGCAGTATTTT; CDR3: CASSRGGARTDTQYF
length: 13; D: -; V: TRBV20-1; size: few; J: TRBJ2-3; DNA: TGCAGTGCCGAGTGGGGGCCCACAGATACGCAGTATTTT; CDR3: CSAEWGPTDTQYF
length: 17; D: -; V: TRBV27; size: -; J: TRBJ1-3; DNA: TGTGCCAGCAGTTTATTGCCCGGCAGTTACTCTGGAAACACCATATATTTT; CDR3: CASSLLPGSYSGNTIYF
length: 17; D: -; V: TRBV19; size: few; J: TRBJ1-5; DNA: TGTGCCAGTAGTAGACAGGATACAGGGAGGGAAAAACAGCCCCAGCATTTT; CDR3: CASSRQDTGREKQPQHF
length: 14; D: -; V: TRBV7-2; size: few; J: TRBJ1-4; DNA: TGTGCCAGCAGTTACCCTCGGGTGGATGAAAAACTGTTTTTT; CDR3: CASSYPRVDEKLFF
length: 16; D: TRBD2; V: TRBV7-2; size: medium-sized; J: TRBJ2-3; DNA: TGTGCCAGCAGCGCGCAGGCAGGACTAGGCACAGATACGCAGTATTTT; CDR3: CASSAQAGLGTDTQYF
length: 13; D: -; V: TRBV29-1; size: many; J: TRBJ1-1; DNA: TGCAGCGTTGAAGGCAGGGTGGCCACTGAAGCTTTCTTT; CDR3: CSVEGRVATEAFF
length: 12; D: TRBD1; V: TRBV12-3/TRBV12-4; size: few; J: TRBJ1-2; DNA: TGTGCCAGCAGAATACAGGGGTATGGCTACACCTTC; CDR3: CASRIQGYGYTF
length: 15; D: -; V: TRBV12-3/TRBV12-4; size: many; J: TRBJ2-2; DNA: TGTGCCAGCAGTTTGGGGACTTCCTACACCGGGGAGCTGTTTTTT; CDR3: CASSLGTSYTGELFF
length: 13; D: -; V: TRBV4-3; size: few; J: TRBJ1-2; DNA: TGCGCCAGCAGCCAAGGTCAGACCGACGGCTACACCTTC; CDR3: CASSQGQTDGYTF
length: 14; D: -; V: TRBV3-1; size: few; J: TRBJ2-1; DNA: TGTGCCAGCAGCCACGTGGGGCTTATCAATGAGCAGTTCTTC; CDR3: CASSHVGLINEQFF
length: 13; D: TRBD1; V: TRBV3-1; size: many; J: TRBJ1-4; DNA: TGTGCCAGCAGCCCACGGGACAGTGAAAAACTGTTTTTT; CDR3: CASSPRDSEKLFF
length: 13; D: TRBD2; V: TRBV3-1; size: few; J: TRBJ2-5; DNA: TGTGCCAGCAGCCGAGCGGGGCAAGAGACCCAGTACTTC; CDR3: CASSRAGQETQYF
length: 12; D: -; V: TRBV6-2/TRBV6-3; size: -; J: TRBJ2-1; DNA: TGTGCCAGCAATGTCAGGGAGGATGAGCAGTTCTTC; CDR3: CASNVREDEQFF
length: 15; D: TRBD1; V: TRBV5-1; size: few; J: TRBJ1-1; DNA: TGCGCCAGCAGCTATACCGGGACAGGGGACACTGAAGCTTTCTTT; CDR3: CASSYTGTGDTEAFF
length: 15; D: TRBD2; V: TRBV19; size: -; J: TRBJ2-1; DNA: TGTGCCAGTAGTATAATACTAGCGGGGGCACCTGAGCAGTTCTTC; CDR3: CASSIILAGAPEQFF
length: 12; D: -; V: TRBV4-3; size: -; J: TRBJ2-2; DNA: TGCGCCAGCAGCCGGGTTACCGGGGAGCTGTTTTTT; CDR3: CASSRVTGELFF
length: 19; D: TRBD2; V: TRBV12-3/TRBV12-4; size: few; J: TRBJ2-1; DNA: TGTGCCAGCAGTTTAATGCGACTAGCGGGGCCGAGCTCCTACAATGAGCAGTTCTTC; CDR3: CASSLMRLAGPSSYNEQFF
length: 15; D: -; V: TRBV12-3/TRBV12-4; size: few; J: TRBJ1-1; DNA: TGTGCCAGCAGTTTATCAAGCAACGTCTACACTGAAGCTTTCTTT; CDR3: CASSLSSNVYTEAFF
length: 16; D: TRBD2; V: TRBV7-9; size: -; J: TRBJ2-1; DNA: TGTGCCAGCAGCCGGGGGGGTGGCGGGGTCTTCAATGAGCAGTTCTTC; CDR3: CASSRGGGGVFNEQFF
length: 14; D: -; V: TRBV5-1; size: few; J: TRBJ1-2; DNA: TGCGCCAGCAGCTTGTTGGCGGACCAAGGGGGCTACACCTTC; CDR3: CASSLLADQGGYTF
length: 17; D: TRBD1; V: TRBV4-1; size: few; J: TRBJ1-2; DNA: TGCGCCAGCAGCCCCCCTACCGGGACAGCGGGATCGTATGGCTACACCTTC; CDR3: CASSPPTGTAGSYGYTF
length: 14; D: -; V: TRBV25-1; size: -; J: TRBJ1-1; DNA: TGTGCCAGCAGGAGGGCAGATTTTAAGTCTGAAGCTTTCTTT; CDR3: CASRRADFKSEAFF
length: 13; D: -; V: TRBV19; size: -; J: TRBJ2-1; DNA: TGTGCCAGTAGTATCGGACAGAACAATGAGCAGTTCTTC; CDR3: CASSIGQNNEQFF
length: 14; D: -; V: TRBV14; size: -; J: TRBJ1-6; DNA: TGTGCCAGCAGCCCGGGGGACCGCAATTCACCCCTCCACTTT; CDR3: CASSPGDRNSPLHF
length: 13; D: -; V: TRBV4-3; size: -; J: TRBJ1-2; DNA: TGCGCCAGCAGCCCACGCGGGGGGAATGGCTACACCTTC; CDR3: CASSPRGGNGYTF
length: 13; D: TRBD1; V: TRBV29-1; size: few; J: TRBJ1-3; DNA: TGCAGCGCCAGACAGGGTCCTGGAAACACCATATATTTT; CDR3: CSARQGPGNTIYF